The T cell receptor (beta chain) under discussion was sequenced for a study of identical twins. This clonotype was observed many times. The CDR3 loop spans 13 amino acids. Per germline, CDR1 DFQATT and CDR2 SNEGSKA (reference sequence). V was shortened by 6 bases and J by 1 base, with 10 bases between the two germline ends. The cDNA had a unique molecular identifier and a template-switch universal primer site. TCRdb processed the 5' RACE reads anew with MiXCR; each CDR3 protein has one entry. The sample holds more than 650,000 distinct CDR3 sequences, around 6% seen once. The clonotype was recovered from a man younger than 30 in good health. J is TRBJ2-1 and V is TRBV20-1; D is ambiguous. Sequences were obtained from naive T cells sorted from blood. CDR3 DNA: TGCAGTGCCAGGCCGAGGTCCTACAATGAGCAGTTCTTC. Amino acid sequence: CSARPRSYNEQFF.